The entry that follows covers one TCR beta chain sequence. What it binds is unknown. The data belong to a study of T cells in localized non-small cell lung cancer. Only in-frame clones appear in the TCRdb table, and some are missing; sequencing was by immunoSEQ multiplex PCR. The table lists over 10,000 clones, about 86% of them singletons. Study observations and caveats: Because only a single region of the tumor was sequenced, heterogeneity remains possible. A median approximately 61 of the top 100 tumor clones appeared in adjacent lung. Uninvolved nearby lung showed the greatest T cell clonality, exceeding that found in tumor. Overall survival was longer when the density of T cells in the blood was higher.

Trimming removed 2 bases at V and 3 bases at J, with 11 bases between. The CDR3 is 15 amino acids. Germline V gene sequence: CDR1 KGHSH, CDR2 LQKENI. The sample consisted of peripheral blood, taken before any cancer treatment. The V call is TRBV18, the J call TRBJ2-1, with D tentatively TRBD1 (5 bases). This sequence was found in an older male donor with stage III lung adenocarcinoma. The CDR3 is CASSPSRARYNEQFF. In DNA, the CDR3 is TGTGCCAGCTCACCATCCAGGGCCCGCTACAATGAGCAGTTCTTC.